The next 16 T cell receptor beta chains were all read from a single sample in a study of spatial heterogeneity in lung cancer. These receptors are not linked to any known antigen. Time point denoted: sample taken at primary tumor resection. Study-level findings and limits: Mutation tallies in tumors tracked expanded intratumoral alpha and beta TCR counts.

TCRdb re-analysed the 5' RACE reads in MiXCR, keeping a single row per CDR3 protein. The sample holds around 8,900 distinct CDR3 sequences, over 2.5% seen once. The starting material was lung tumor tissue, obtained at surgery. All receptors come from a male donor with early-stage non-small cell lung cancer.

This clonotype is labeled as medium-sized. CDR3 in amino acids: CASSPWGQTDTQYF. The CDR3 coding sequence is TGTGCCAGCTCACCATGGGGCCAGACAGATACGCAGTATTTT. The chain couples TRBV18 to TRBJ2-3; D possibly corresponds to TRBD1 (5 bases). The CDR3 length is 14 residues. CDR1 and CDR2 (germline): KGHSH, LQKENI. Trimming took off 2 bases at V and 3 bases at J, with 9 bases between the two ends.

This clonotype was picked up many times. CDR3 coding DNA: TGTGCCAGCAGAGTGAGCGGGGGGGCCGGGGAGCAGTTCTTC. The encoded protein is CASRVSGGAGEQFF. The V and J genes are TRBV28 and TRBJ2-1; 10 bases fit TRBD2. V was clipped by 6 bases and J by 10 bases; unmatched bases: 9. The CDR3 has 14 residues. Germline assignment: CDR1 MDHEN and CDR2 SYDVKM.

This clonotype came up many times. The rearrangement links TRBV7-9 to TRBJ2-1; unclear D gene. Trimming removed 4 bases from V and 1 base from J, with 11 bases in between. The CDR3 is made up of 15 amino acids. Per germline, CDR1 SEHNR and CDR2 FQNEAQ (reference sequence). In DNA, the CDR3 is TGTGCCAGCAGCTCATCTGAATGGTCCTACAATGAGCAGTTCTTC. Translated, it gives CASSSSEWSYNEQFF. Looking up the rest from reference TRBV7-9 and TRBJ2-1 gives the full variable domain: DTGVSQNPRHKITKRGQNVTFRCDPISEHNRLYWYRQTLGQGPEFLTYFQNEAQLEKSRLLSDRFSAERPKGSFSTLEIQRTEQGDSAMYLCASSSSEWSYNEQFFGPGTRLTVL.

Judged by abundance, this clonotype is medium-sized. V usage is TRBV9 and J usage is TRBJ2-3, with 13 bases identical to TRBD2. Germline V gene sequence: CDR1 SGDLS, CDR2 YYNGEE. This CDR3 spans 14 amino acids. Trimming took 7 bases from V and 5 from J; bases not matched to a gene: 4. For the CDR3, the DNA is TGTGCCAGCGGTACTAGCGGGAGGGGAGATACGCAGTATTTT. It encodes CASGTSGRGDTQYF.

By sample share, this clonotype is medium-sized. V is TRBV28 and J is TRBJ1-2, with TRBD1 matching over 7 bases. The CDR3 totals 17 residues. Per germline, CDR1 MDHEN and CDR2 SYDVKM. V shed 4 bases and J 5 bases; nucleotides not matched to a gene: 16. Here the CDR3 reads CASSSTGDRALLYGYTF. CDR3 DNA: TGTGCCAGCAGTTCGACGGGAGACAGGGCTTTGTTGTATGGCTACACCTTC.

This clonotype was seen many times. This chain uses TRBV10-3 with TRBJ1-6, with 9 bases matching TRBD1. Germline V CDR1 and CDR2: ENHRY, SYGVKD. The length of the CDR3 is 15 residues. The trim removed 2 bases at V and 10 bases at J, leaving 6 bases unmatched. CDR3 loop: CAISENRGPDSPLHF. The CDR3 nucleotides are TGTGCCATCAGTGAGAACAGGGGGCCCGACTCACCCCTCCACTTT.

This clonotype has at least ten counts. The chain employs TRBV24-1 and TRBJ1-2, with D tentatively TRBD1 (5 bases). The CDR3 totals 16 residues. The germline V and J ends were trimmed by 3 bases and 5 bases, with 18 bases remaining between them. Germline V gene lookup returns CDR1 KGHDR and CDR2 SFDVKD. CDR3 amino acids: CATSDGAVSSRYGYTF. CDR3 in DNA: TGTGCCACCAGTGATGGGGCCGTGTCTTCCCGATATGGCTACACCTTC.

This clonotype occurred many times. This sequence joins TRBV20-1 and TRBJ2-2, with 8 bases aligning to TRBD1. The ends lost 3 bases at V and 5 bases at J; junction bases unmatched: 8. The V gene's germline CDR1 is DFQATT and CDR2 SNEGSKA (reference sequence). The CDR3 is made up of 15 amino acids. CDR3 nucleotides: TGCAGTGCTAGCCTATGGACAGGGTGGACCGGGGAGCTGTTTTTT. Protein sequence: CSASLWTGWTGELFF.

This clonotype was observed at least ten times. The J gene is TRBJ1-1, the V gene TRBV5-6; the match to TRBD1 covers 7 bases. Trimming at V came to 0 bases and at J to 3 bases, leaving 8 bases not matched to a gene. The CDR3 is 16 amino acids. The germline CDR1 and CDR2 sequences are SGHDT and YYEEEE. For the CDR3, the DNA is TGTGCCAGCAGCTTGGCCCCCAGGGGGGAAGACACTGAAGCTTTCTTT. It encodes CASSLAPRGEDTEAFF.

This clonotype was counted ten times or more. This chain connects TRBV28 to TRBJ1-5, with 9 bases matching TRBD1. Germline V gene data show CDR1 as MDHEN and CDR2 as SYDVKM. The V segment lost 6 bases and the J segment 6 bases; nucleotides outside the gene matches: 9. The CDR3 extends over 15 amino acids. The CDR3 sequence: CASSTTGTGFQPQHF. CDR3 DNA sequence: TGTGCCAGCAGCACAACCGGGACAGGGTTTCAGCCCCAGCATTTT.

At least ten counts were recorded for this clonotype. This rearrangement joins TRBV10-3 to TRBJ2-7, with D maybe TRBD1 (5 bases). CDR3 length: 14 residues. V lost 4 bases, J lost 2 bases, and 12 bases lay in between. Germline loops: CDR1 ENHRY, CDR2 SYGVKD. This CDR3 reads CAISAPDTTYEQYF. Here the CDR3 DNA reads TGTGCCATCAGTGCCCCGGACACGACCTACGAGCAGTACTTC.

This clonotype counts as medium-sized (0.01 to 0.1%). The genes are TRBV5-1 and TRBJ2-7; 10 bases are a match to TRBD2. CDR3 length equals 14 residues. Germline V gene data show CDR1 as SGHRS and CDR2 as YFSETQ. V was clipped by 3 bases and J by 6 bases; unmatched bases: 6. CDR3 sequence (DNA): TGCGCCAGCAGCTCTTGGACTAGCGGAGGCGAGCAGTACTTC. Amino acids: CASSSWTSGGEQYF.

This clonotype has only a few counts. The rearrangement uses TRBV28 and TRBJ2-5, with D maybe TRBD2 (5 bases). CDR1 and CDR2 from the germline V gene are MDHEN and SYDVKM. The CDR3 contains 16 residues. With 5 bases removed from V and 1 base from J, the gap between germline ends came to 17 bases. CDR3 protein: CASSVLEDPSQETQYF. Here the CDR3 DNA reads TGTGCCAGCAGTGTACTAGAGGATCCCTCCCAAGAGACCCAGTACTTC.

In its sample, this clonotype was seen many times. J is TRBJ1-6 and V is TRBV7-2; no clear D. V lost 5 bases and J 11 bases, leaving 7 bases between the germline ends. The CDR3 is 11 amino acids. Germline values: CDR1 SGHTA, CDR2 FQGNSA. The CDR3 sequence is CASSTKPPLHF. Written as DNA, the CDR3 is TGTGCCAGCAGCACAAAACCACCCCTCCACTTT.

Within the sample, this clonotype is medium-sized. In DNA, the CDR3 is TGCGCCAGCAGCCAATTCGGGACAGGGGAAGGAGAGACCCAGTACTTC. Translating it yields CASSQFGTGEGETQYF. The chain couples TRBV4-3 to TRBJ2-5; 10 bases agree with TRBD1. The germline gives CDR1 LGHNA, CDR2 YSLEER. The CDR3 contains 16 residues. Trimming cost V 2 bases and J 4 bases; bases outside gene matches: 7.

By sample fraction, this clonotype is medium-sized. The V call is TRBV6-2 or TRBV6-3, the J call TRBJ2-1; D not resolved. The CDR3 is 14 amino acids. Germline loops: CDR1 MNHEY, CDR2 SVGEGT. Trimming removed 4 bases at V and 1 base at J, with 8 bases between. The CDR3 coding sequence is TGTGCCAGCAGTTGGCTAGGGTCCTACAATGAGCAGTTCTTC. This encodes CASSWLGSYNEQFF.